Reported below is one T cell receptor beta chain. What it recognizes is unknown. Germline-derived CDR1 and CDR2 are MNHEY and SVGAGI. The CDR3 is 13 residues long. The V end was cut by 4 bases, the J end by 4 bases, with 10 bases between. The data derive from a study of CD8 T cells in Susac syndrome. Overall study findings and caveats: It was acknowledged in the study that the number of individuals who were included in its TCR sequencing and HLA analysis was relatively small.

Random hexamers primed reverse transcription of 0.5 to 1 ug RNA. TCR beta CDR3 was amplified by immunoSEQ covering 54 Vbeta and 13 Jbeta. TCRdb used MiXCR to reprocess the immunoSEQ multiplex PCR reads, holding one entry per CDR3 protein. The table records 160,000 or so distinct CDR3 sequences, under 95% of them present only once. The chain combines TRBV6-5 with TRBJ2-5; no firm D call. The sequence came from a human donor in good health. Sequenced sample: CD4+ T cells from PBMCs. The CDR3 here is CASSSGGRETQYF. The CDR3 nucleotides are TGTGCCAGCAGTTCCGGTGGGCGAGAGACCCAGTACTTC.